What follows are 32 T cell receptor beta chains derived from one specimen sequenced in a study of shared clonotypes between healthy human individuals. TCRdb keeps only in-frame clones here, not all; method: immunoSEQ multiplex PCR. The data contain about 1,800,000 clones, about 95% of them seen just once; the ten biggest clones take up approximately 1%. In the naive CD8 group, cells lacked CD45RO and were positively selected for CCR7, so terminally differentiated effector memory CD45RA+ cells were left out. The sequenced sample consisted of naive CD8+ T cells sorted from blood. These receptors came from a young man in good health.

This chain connects TRBV19 to TRBJ1-6; 9 nucleotides line up with TRBD1. Looked up from germline, CDR1 is LNHDA and CDR2 is SQIVND (reference sequence). This CDR3 region has 15 residues. Unmatched junction bases numbered 3, after V lost 3 bases and J lost 6 bases. The CDR3 coding sequence is TGTGCCAGTAGTATCCGGGACAGGGTTAATTCACCCCTCCACTTT. Its protein is CASSIRDRVNSPLHF.

The chain recombines TRBV2 with TRBJ2-7; D is unresolved. In germline, CDR1 is SNHLY, CDR2 FYNNEI. There are 16 residues in the CDR3. Trimming left V 7 bases short and J 5 bases short, with 24 bases between. The CDR3 DNA is TGTGCCAGCATTGACTTTGGGCAAGGGATCAGCAACGAGCAGTACTTC. This codes for CASIDFGQGISNEQYF.

The chain combines TRBV27 with TRBJ2-7; D is ambiguous. Germline CDR1 and CDR2: MNHEY and SMNVEV (reference sequence). V shed 6 bases and J shed 0 bases, with 15 bases lying between them. The CDR3 covers 15 residues. This CDR3 reads CASRMGGISSYEQYF. The CDR3 DNA sequence: TGTGCCAGCAGAATGGGCGGAATCAGCTCCTACGAGCAGTACTTC.

The chain joins TRBV27 to TRBJ2-3; 8 nucleotides line up with TRBD1. CDR3 size: 17 residues. V lost 5 bases to trimming and J lost 3 bases; unmatched junction nucleotides: 13. Germline CDR1 reads MNHEY; CDR2 reads SMNVEV (reference sequence). CDR3 residues: CASSPLGQGFSTDTQYF. CDR3 nucleotides: TGTGCCAGCAGTCCTCTAGGACAGGGATTCAGTACAGATACGCAGTATTTT.

V gene TRBV29-1 combines with J gene TRBJ2-2; 11 bases are a match to TRBD2. Trimming removed 7 bases from V and 4 bases from J; junction bases left unmatched: 5. From germline, CDR1 is SQVTM and CDR2 ANQGSEA. The CDR3 length is 14 residues. CDR3 nucleotides: TGCAGCGCCGCCGGGACTAGCGGCACCGGGGAGCTGTTTTTT. Residues: CSAAGTSGTGELFF.

The V call is TRBV28, the J call TRBJ1-6; 7 bases match TRBD1. The junction had 3 bases not matched to a gene; V was cut back by 3 bases and J by 4 bases. Per the germline V gene, CDR1 is MDHEN and CDR2 is SYDVKM. This CDR3 is 15 amino acids long. The CDR3 coding sequence is TGTGCCAGCAGTTTGGCGGGACAGTATAATTCACCCCTCCACTTT. This sequence encodes CASSLAGQYNSPLHF.

V is TRBV9 and J is TRBJ2-5; 7 bases are shared with TRBD1. The CDR3 covers 20 residues. V dropped 0 bases and J dropped 1; count of bases not matched to a gene: 18. CDR1 SGDLS and CDR2 YYNGEE come from the germline V gene. The chain's CDR3 is CASSVGAGNDPGTVQETQYF. CDR3 DNA: TGTGCCAGCAGCGTAGGAGCCGGGAACGACCCCGGGACAGTCCAAGAGACCCAGTACTTC.

The chain has TRBV29-1 and TRBJ2-7; D could derive from TRBD1 or TRBD2 (5 bases each). Trimming took 8 bases from V and 6 from J, leaving 20 bases between them. The CDR3 covers 13 residues. Germline V gives CDR1 SQVTM, CDR2 ANQGSEA. In DNA, the CDR3 is TGCAGCATTACCTCAAAGGGTGGGGGCGAGCAGTACTTC. Amino acid sequence: CSITSKGGGEQYF.

The chain has TRBV11-2 and TRBJ2-7; D not certain. Trimming shortened V by 3 bases and J by 2 bases, and 8 bases separated the two germline ends. There are 13 residues in the CDR3. The germline CDR1 and CDR2 sequences are SGHAT and FQNNGV. In DNA form, the CDR3 reads TGTGCCAGCAGCTTTACAGTGACCTACGAGCAGTACTTC. It specifies CASSFTVTYEQYF.

This chain uses TRBV7-9 with TRBJ2-5, with D perhaps given as TRBD1 or TRBD2 (5 bases each). Germline V gene lookup returns CDR1 SEHNR and CDR2 FQNEAQ (reference sequence). V lost 1 base, J lost 5 bases, and 14 bases lay in between. The CDR3 loop spans 15 amino acids. This CDR3 reads CASSLGGQGWETQYF. The CDR3, as DNA: TGTGCCAGCAGCTTAGGAGGGCAGGGATGGGAGACCCAGTACTTC.

The V call is TRBV10-1, the J call TRBJ2-5; D possibly corresponds to TRBD2 (5 bases). The V gene lost 2 bases and the J gene lost 3 bases, with 13 bases spanning the gap. CDR1 is WNHNN and CDR2 is SYGVQD in the germline V gene (reference sequence). There are 15 residues in the CDR3. CDR3 sequence (DNA): TGCGCCAGCAGTGAGGTGGCAGAGACTAAAGAGACCCAGTACTTC. It specifies CASSEVAETKETQYF.

The chain is built from TRBV13 and TRBJ2-2; 8 bases line up with TRBD1. The germline V gene has CDR1 PRHDT and CDR2 FYEKMQ (reference sequence). The CDR3 covers 14 residues. Trimming at V came to 3 bases and at J to 7 bases, leaving 4 bases not matched to a gene. CDR3 nucleotides: TGTGCCAGCAGCTTTGGGACAGGTCTCGGGGAGCTGTTTTTT. Translation gives CASSFGTGLGELFF.

The rearrangement links TRBV6-6 to TRBJ2-7; D is possibly TRBD1 or TRBD2 (6 bases each). V lost 5 bases, J lost 3 bases, and 20 bases lay in between. This CDR3 comprises 16 residues. Germline V gives CDR1 MNHNY, CDR2 SVGAGI (reference sequence). CDR3 bases: TGTGCCAGCAGTCCTAGCCGAAATCGGGGGCTCTACGAGCAGTACTTC. This translates into CASSPSRNRGLYEQYF.

The rearrangement uses TRBV19 and TRBJ2-5, with TRBD1 matching 9 bases. V gave up 6 bases and J gave up 2 bases; unmatched junction bases: 16. Germline V gives CDR1 LNHDA, CDR2 SQIVND (reference sequence). This CDR3 is 18 amino acids long. CDR3 coding DNA: TGTGCCAGTAGCGAATCCTCCGTAGGGACAGGGCCTCAAGAGACCCAGTACTTC. It is translated as CASSESSVGTGPQETQYF.

Comment on this clone: This same CDR3 is encoded by further DNA sequences in the sample. This sequence joins TRBV9 and TRBJ1-2, with D uncertain. This CDR3 spans 12 amino acids. Germline V gene sequence: CDR1 SGDLS, CDR2 YYNGEE. The V end was cut by 0 bases, the J end by 11 bases, with 11 bases between. The CDR3 DNA sequence: TGTGCCAGCAGCGTAGCTGGGTCAGGTTACACCTTC. Its protein product is CASSVAGSGYTF.

The rearrangement links TRBV7-9 to TRBJ2-1, with TRBD2 matching 10 bases. CDR1 SEHNR and CDR2 FQNEAQ come from the germline V gene (reference sequence). The V segment lost 2 bases and the J segment 9 bases; nucleotides outside the gene matches: 7. The CDR3 contains 15 residues. CDR3 DNA sequence: TGTGCCAGCAGCTTAATTACTAGCGGGAAGGTTGAGCAGTTCTTC. The encoded protein is CASSLITSGKVEQFF.

This sequence joins TRBV1 and TRBJ1-1. TRBV1 is described as a pseudogene. The CDR3 loop spans 18 amino acids. The CDR3 DNA sequence: TGCACCAGCAGCCAAGATCGGGGGCAAGGTGGTGGGAACACTGAAGCTTTCTTT. Translation: CTSSQDRGQGGGNTEAFF.

The gene calls are TRBV28 and TRBJ1-2; 9 bases are shared with TRBD1. From germline, CDR1 is MDHEN and CDR2 SYDVKM. V was clipped by 4 bases and J by 0 bases; unmatched bases: 6. This CDR3 has 16 residues. CDR3 DNA sequence: TGTGCCAGCAGTTCATTACAGGGGGCTTCTAACTATGGCTACACCTTC. Translating gives CASSSLQGASNYGYTF.

V usage is TRBV6-1 and J usage is TRBJ2-7; 10 positions match TRBD1. Germline loops: CDR1 MNHNS, CDR2 SASEGT. This CDR3 contains 15 residues. Trimming took 0 bases from V and 6 from J; bases not matched to a gene: 5. The CDR3 loop reads CASSEAGQGRGEQYF. DNA of the CDR3: TGTGCCAGCAGTGAAGCGGGACAGGGGAGAGGCGAGCAGTACTTC.

The gene calls are TRBV9 and TRBJ2-7; 10 bases are shared with TRBD2. The CDR3 runs 14 residues. After removal of 4 bases from V and 6 bases from J, the junction contained 7 bases not matched to a gene. Germline lookup yields CDR1 SGDLS and CDR2 YYNGEE. The chain's CDR3 is CASSQSSGSSEQYF. Written as DNA, the CDR3 is TGTGCCAGCAGCCAATCTAGCGGGAGCTCCGAGCAGTACTTC.

J is TRBJ2-1 and V is TRBV2; 11 bases agree with TRBD2. CDR1 SNHLY and CDR2 FYNNEI come from the germline V gene. CDR3 length: 16 amino acids. Unmatched junction bases numbered 6, after V lost 0 bases and J lost 8 bases. DNA of the CDR3: TGTGCCAGCAGTGAAGCTAGCGGGGGGGCCTTTGATGAGCAGTTCTTC. It translates to CASSEASGGAFDEQFF.

This clone was recorded once. This chain links TRBV10-3 with TRBJ1-4; D unresolved. The CDR3 length is 15 residues. Trimming took off 4 bases at V and 1 base at J, with 10 bases between the two ends. Germline V CDR1 and CDR2: ENHRY, SYGVKD. This chain's CDR3 is CAISGSEGTNEKLFF. CDR3 bases: TGTGCCATCAGTGGGTCCGAGGGAACTAATGAAAAACTGTTTTTT.

The chain carries TRBV30 and TRBJ2-5, with D hard to call. The V end was cut by 4 bases, the J end by 7 bases, with 13 bases between. This CDR3 contains 12 residues. The germline CDR1 and CDR2 sequences are GTSNPN and SVGIG (reference sequence). The CDR3 protein is CAWTPSTATQYF. The CDR3 nucleotides are TGTGCCTGGACCCCGTCCACGGCGACCCAGTACTTC.

The rearrangement links TRBV4-2 to TRBJ1-4; 7 bases are a match to TRBD1. This CDR3 comprises 15 residues. V was clipped by 5 bases and J by 5 bases; unmatched bases: 8. Looked up from germline, CDR1 is LGHNA and CDR2 is YNFKEQ. The DNA for the CDR3 is TGTGCCAGCAGCGGAACGGGACAGCCGAATGAAAAACTGTTTTTT. Translated, it gives CASSGTGQPNEKLFF.

The chain carries TRBV30 and TRBJ1-4; no firm D call. The germline CDR1 and CDR2 sequences are GTSNPN and SVGIG (reference sequence). With 7 bases removed from V and 7 bases from J, the gap between germline ends came to 16 bases. The CDR3 length is 13 residues. CDR3 coding DNA: TGTGCCTTGATGAACCCAGGTGGTGAAAAACTGTTTTTT. As protein: CALMNPGGEKLFF.

The V and J genes are TRBV28 and TRBJ2-5, with 11 bases aligning to TRBD1. The germline V gene encodes CDR1 MDHEN and CDR2 SYDVKM. V lost 6 bases, J lost 1 base, and 7 bases stayed unmatched. The CDR3 has 16 amino acids. As DNA, the CDR3 is TGTGCCAGCAGCTGGGGGACAGGGGGATCCCAAGAGACCCAGTACTTC. It encodes CASSWGTGGSQETQYF.

Note on this clone: This sample also contains other DNA sequences that code for the same CDR3. The gene calls are TRBV29-1 and TRBJ2-7; 9 positions agree with TRBD2. Germline V CDR1 and CDR2: SQVTM, ANQGSEA. The CDR3 length is 12 residues. J gave up 3 bases and V 3 bases, and 0 bases lay outside the gene matches. This CDR3 reads CSVETSGYEQYF. The CDR3 nucleotides read TGCAGCGTTGAGACTAGCGGCTACGAGCAGTACTTC.

This chain connects TRBV11-2 to TRBJ2-1, with 8 bases identical to TRBD2. Germline CDR1 reads SGHAT; CDR2 reads FQNNGV. The V and J ends lost 0 bases and 10 bases, in that order; junction bases with no gene match: 14. The CDR3 length is 17 residues. The CDR3 DNA reads as TGTGCCAGCAGCTTAGAAGGTTGGGGGACTAGTACGGGCGAGCAGTTCTTC. Residues: CASSLEGWGTSTGEQFF.

V and J are TRBV6-6 and TRBJ1-5; unclear D gene. The CDR3 is 15 residues long. Germline CDR1 is MNHNY and CDR2 is SVGAGI (reference sequence). V lost 2 bases to trimming and J lost 0 bases, with 8 bases between them. Here the CDR3 reads CASSYLDNSNQPQHF. The CDR3 region has the DNA TGTGCCAGCAGTTACCTCGACAATAGCAATCAGCCCCAGCATTTT.

CDR3 sequence: CASSTPLDRSFYYGYTF. The CDR3 DNA follows: TGTGCCAGCAGTACGCCCCTAGACAGGTCTTTTTATTATGGCTACACCTTC. V and J are TRBV2 and TRBJ1-2, with D possibly being TRBD1 (6 bases). The V gene's germline CDR1 is SNHLY and CDR2 FYNNEI. Trimming pared 5 bases from V and 5 bases from J, leaving 24 bases between. CDR3 size: 17 residues.

This chain connects TRBV7-9 to TRBJ2-1; 8 bases match TRBD2. V dropped 4 bases and J dropped 2; count of bases not matched to a gene: 4. The CDR3 runs 15 residues. Germline CDR1 SEHNR, CDR2 FQNEAQ (reference sequence). The CDR3 region has the DNA TGTGCCAGCAGCTCAGCGGGAGACCCCTACAATGAGCAGTTCTTC. Protein product: CASSSAGDPYNEQFF.

The chain employs TRBV7-9 and TRBJ2-7; possibly TRBD1 for D (6 bases). CDR1 and CDR2 from the germline V gene are SEHNR and FQNEAQ (reference sequence). V was shortened by 9 bases and J by 3 bases, with 18 bases between the two germline ends. CDR3 length: 14 residues. The CDR3 sequence: CASSGAPYYYEQYF. CDR3 nucleotide sequence: TGTGCCAGTTCAGGGGCCCCCTACTACTACGAGCAGTACTTC.